This T cell receptor beta chain appears in the sequencing data of a study of blood T cell repertoires in COVID-19. Overall study: The study drew acute and convalescent COVID-19 samples from the United States, Italy and Spain. Sources were T cells, B-cell-depleted T cells, or PBMCs; the material itself was cDNA or gDNA.

The CDR3 contains 20 residues. Per the study methods: From reference gene primer amplification, estimates of nucleated cell counts were derived. Sequencing was performed with immunoSEQ multiplex PCR; in TCRdb, only in-frame clones are kept and a portion is missing. From that table come the V and J calls and clone size; the DNA was used to work out D and trimming. This table holds around 190,000 clones, about 88% found once. This chain links TRBV21-1 with TRBJ2-5; no DNA check was done on the table's D call, TRBD1. TRBV21-1 is labeled a pseudogene. The source is a man aged 50-59 years with COVID-19, enrolled during active disease. Sequencing input: peripheral blood. CDR3 residues: CASSKALLSSADREQETQYF. Written as DNA, the CDR3 is TGTGCCAGCAGCAAAGCGCTTCTTTCGTCGGCGGACAGGGAACAAGAGACCCAGTACTTC.